The present T cell receptor (beta chain) was sequenced within a study of shared clonotypes between healthy human individuals (dated by TCRdb to about 2020). In the study overall: The cohort comprised a couple of women and three men aged 18 to 49 years. Per donor, three plates each were used for CD4 naive and CD4 memory, two for CD8 naive, and one for CD8 memory. To estimate repertoire size and how much clonotypes are shared between individuals, the study performed deep sequencing of blood TCR repertoires from five healthy adults. Leukapheresis yielded between about 0.9 and 10 billion PBMCs per donor. Different laboratories and diverse techniques were used to prepare libraries and sequence TCR repertoires, to increase sequencing depth and limit assay-specific biases.

Overall study results and their limits: The small number of donors limited the genetic and exposure-history diversity represented. Sampling was restricted to blood, and TCR repertoires in tissues likely differ from the TCR repertoires found in blood. Naive subsets generally had larger estimated clonotype richness than memory subsets did. When several donors were compared, the shared fraction of clonotypes was 5% to 6.5% for naive CD4, roughly 3.3% for naive CD8, 2.3% for memory CD4, and around 0.37% for memory CD8. Incomplete sequencing was indicated by rarefaction of sorted-subset datasets, despite the large sequencing depth. Compared with non-shared clonotypes, clonotypes shared by all four sorted-subset donors had higher generation probabilities. Pairwise subsampling indicated that sequencing depth was expected to affect the degree of clonotype sharing among donors.

V is cut back by 0 bases and J by 2 bases, with 5 bases in the junction unmatched. In the germline V gene, CDR1 corresponds to SGHRS and CDR2 to YFSETQ. The CDR3 spans 16 residues, from the cysteine through the phenylalanine. Solely the CDR3 DNA is kept, with 48 bases framed from the first base. The donors were healthy, HIV-negative adults who had no recently reported acute infections or vaccinations. Only Caucasian adults living in Nashville, Tennessee, USA were represented among the donors. Magnetic negative selection was used to enrich CD4+ T cells, after which naive cells were positively selected on CD45RA and the negative fraction became the memory subset. Blood was collected by leukapheresis, and PBMCs were isolated by Ficoll-Histopaque density gradient centrifugation and then cryopreserved in liquid nitrogen vapor phase. Analytical flow cytometry was used to check the purity and quantity of every magnetically sorted T cell population. Genomic DNA was isolated from each sorted fraction and quantified by UV absorbance on a Nanodrop 2000c.

Using the deep immunoSEQ assay, multiplex PCR amplified TCR CDR3 regions from genomic DNA. Genomic DNA extracted from each cell subset was distributed evenly over all wells of several immunoSEQ 96-well plates, and each plate served as one replicate. For sorted subsets, 200 to 250 ng of genomic DNA, equivalent to tens of thousands of T cell genomes, went into each replicate PCR. The purified libraries were quantified using a Qubit 3.0 fluorometer, sized with a Bioanalyzer 2100, and then quantified again using the KAPA Library Quantification kit. Every immunoSEQ 96-well plate was sequenced on a dedicated single-read 150-cycle Illumina NextSeq 550 flow cell. In the original analysis: Because the immunoSEQ output included only junctional sequences and no quality scores, the filtering could not be the same as the filtering used for full-length reads. To assign V/J genes and CDR3, sequences were annotated against IMGT germline references using PyIR, a Python wrapper for IgBLAST v1.9. Any read was removed if the V/J assignment was weak (E-value above 1e-6), the CDR3 was missing, or the read contained stop codons, out-of-frame junctions, or ambiguous translated residues. V3J clonotypes were defined as sequences sharing the same inferred V gene, J gene, and CDR3 amino acid sequence. To compute the percentage overlap between repertoires, the number of shared unique clonotypes was divided by the size of the smaller repertoire. RTK rarefaction, the Chao1 estimator, and Recon v2.1 estimates of unobserved clonotypes were used to assess repertoire richness. OLGA was used to compute generation probabilities for all TCRbeta clonotypes that the gDNA method yielded from four donors. The immuneACCESS repertoire file appears here via TCRdb, limited to in-frame rearrangements. These files lack a portion of the clones; in checked studies, under half of the deficit traces to unresolved V genes, and the cause of the others is not known. Clone size and V and J calls were adopted from that table, with D and trimming inferred from the DNA. The sample contains 2 million to 2.5 million clones, about 92% of them found a single time. Of the sample, 0.39% is held by the ten largest clones.

A remark on this clone: Its antigen specificity is not known. No quality values exist for individual bases; no much larger clone is one base distant.

The origin of this receptor is a man between 18 and 35 years old in good health. Some clones in this sample may be carry-over from other donors' samples. Recombination connected TRBV5-1 to TRBJ2-5; 9 bases in the middle match TRBD1. The material sequenced was naive CD4+ T cells from PBMCs. The cell subset or site label here, explained by the study, means: CD45RA+ positively selected. At the DNA level, the sequence is TGCGCCAGCAGCTTGGCCTTCGGGACAGGGCAAGAGACCCAGTACTTC. Its protein is CASSLAFGTGQETQYF.